Listed here is a single T cell receptor (beta chain). What it binds is not known. A junction end diverges from the germline sequence, so it may reflect a read error. This record belongs to a study of CD8+CD57+ T cells in acquired aplastic anemia. Study in general: DNA recovered from sorted CD4+ and CD8+ cells had a mean of approximately 3.5 ug. Mean read depth for CD4+ cells from healthy donors was around 9.9 million. General study findings and limits: Roughly 31 was the count of CD8+ CDR3 sequences that patients shared with controls. Patients and healthy controls showed no significant CD8+ Simpson's diversity difference.

In germline, CDR1 is SGHTA, CDR2 FQGNSA. The CDR3 runs 13 residues. Genomic DNA served as template for TCR beta VDJ and CDR3 profiling. TCRdb ran MiXCR on the reads and lists one entry per CDR3 protein. The repertoire holds about 420,000 distinct CDR3 sequences, with about two thirds as singletons. The chain is built from TRBV7-2 and TRBJ2-7; 9 bases map to TRBD1. Sequencing was carried out using sorted CD4+, CD8+, or CD8+CD57+ T cells (not recorded which) from PBMCs. The receptor comes from a human donor in good health, serving as a control. The CDR3 here is CASSTDRGSQQHF. CDR3 DNA sequence: TGTGCCAGCAGCACGGACAGGGGCAGCCAGCAGCACTTC.